One sample yielded the 21 T cell receptor beta chains listed below, sequenced in a study of T cells after yellow fever vaccination. TCRdb recomputed calls from the 5' RACE reads with MiXCR, one row per CDR3 protein. Among 360,000 or so distinct CDR3 sequences, 11% were seen once, and the ten largest hold more than 15%. Sequences were derived from PBMCs, sampled on the day of the first yellow fever vaccination. These receptor sequences come from a man aged 18 to 30 who received the YFV17D yellow fever vaccine.

This clonotype was seen a few times. This chain connects TRBV20-1 to TRBJ2-2; a weak D match, TRBD1 (5 bases). Germline V gives CDR1 DFQATT, CDR2 SNEGSKA (reference sequence). This CDR3 contains 15 residues. Trimming pared 1 base from V and 2 bases from J, leaving 11 bases between. This chain's CDR3 is CSARGGRANTGELFF. The CDR3 bases are TGCAGTGCTAGAGGTGGCAGGGCTAACACCGGGGAGCTGTTTTTT.

This clonotype turned up a few times. The chain couples TRBV7-2 to TRBJ2-3, with no clear D. Trimming removed 1 base from V and 10 bases from J, with 6 bases in between. The CDR3 is 11 residues long. Germline V gene sequence: CDR1 SGHTA, CDR2 FQGNSA. Here the CDR3 DNA reads TGTGCCAGCAGCTTAGGAAGTTCGCAGTATTTT. Translating gives CASSLGSSQYF.

This clonotype was recorded a few times. CDR3 residues: CASSELAGATGGELFF. For the CDR3, the DNA is TGTGCCAGCAGCGAACTAGCGGGGGCGACTGGAGGGGAGCTGTTTTTT. J is TRBJ2-2 and V is TRBV9; 11 nucleotides match TRBD2. Trimming removed 3 bases from V and 8 bases from J; junction bases left unmatched: 9. The CDR3 has 16 amino acids. The germline V gene has CDR1 SGDLS and CDR2 YYNGEE.

The rearrangement links TRBV18 to TRBJ2-7; D not resolved. This CDR3 region has 14 residues. Germline assignment: CDR1 KGHSH and CDR2 LQKENI. Trimming shortened V by 0 bases and J by 4 bases, and 10 bases separated the two germline ends. The CDR3 coding sequence is TGTGCCAGCTCACCACCGAACTCCTGGTACGAGCAGTACTTC. It translates to CASSPPNSWYEQYF.

V gene TRBV3-1 combines with J gene TRBJ1-1; D may be TRBD1 (5 bases). The germline gives CDR1 LGHDT, CDR2 YNNKEL (reference sequence). Between the trimmed V and J ends, which lost 3 bases and 8 bases, there was a span of 10 bases. The CDR3 contains 12 residues. As DNA, the CDR3 is TGTGCCAGCAGCCATCTCGGGGGGGAAGCTTTCTTT. It specifies CASSHLGGEAFF.

In this sample, this clonotype turned up a few times. The genes are TRBV5-4 and TRBJ2-5, with unresolved D. V was clipped by 4 bases and J by 1 base, with 14 bases between them. Germline V gene sequence: CDR1 SGHNT, CDR2 YYREEE (reference sequence). There are 15 residues in the CDR3. CDR3 residues: CASSSSSGPQETQYF. CDR3 DNA: TGTGCCAGCAGCAGCAGCTCCGGGCCCCAAGAGACCCAGTACTTC.

This chain connects TRBV6-2 or TRBV6-3 to TRBJ2-3, with 11 bases aligning to TRBD2. This CDR3 spans 18 amino acids. V shed 6 bases and J 2 bases; nucleotides not matched to a gene: 13. The germline gives CDR1 MNHEY, CDR2 SVGEGT. CDR3 sequence (DNA): TGTGCCAGCAGAGGACCTAGCGGGGGGCCTTACTACACAGATACGCAGTATTTT. It yields the protein CASRGPSGGPYYTDTQYF.

CDR3 region: CASGSRDRGPLNYGYTF. Written as DNA, the CDR3 is TGTGCCAGCGGATCCCGGGACAGGGGTCCCCTAAACTATGGCTACACCTTC. The chain is built from TRBV7-8 and TRBJ1-2, with 10 bases matching TRBD1. Trimming took 8 bases from V and 2 from J; bases not matched to a gene: 14. Looked up from germline, CDR1 is SGHVS and CDR2 is FQNEAQ. The CDR3 is made up of 17 amino acids.

The genes are TRBV15 and TRBJ1-6; 10 bases are shared with TRBD1. Germline trimming cut 1 base from V and 10 bases from J; bases unmatched to any gene: 7. Germline CDR1 is LNHNV and CDR2 is YYDKDF (reference sequence). This CDR3 is built from 16 residues. The CDR3 here is CATSRGPGTGESPLHF. The CDR3 nucleotides read TGTGCCACCAGCAGAGGACCCGGGACAGGGGAGTCACCCCTCCACTTT. Together with reference TRBV15 and TRBJ1-6, the CDR3 gives the full variable domain: DAMVIQNPRYQVTQFGKPVTLSCSQTLNHNVMYWYQQKSSQAPKLLFHYYDKDFNNEADTPDNFQSRRPNTSFCFLDIRSPGLGDTAMYLCATSRGPGTGESPLHFGNGTRLTVT.

In its sample, this clonotype was seen a few times. CDR3 residues: CASSSRRKAHYGYTF. The CDR3 nucleotides read TGTGCCAGCAGTTCCCGTCGGAAGGCCCACTATGGCTACACCTTC. V gene TRBV12-3 or TRBV12-4 combines with J gene TRBJ1-2; D not certain. The CDR3 is 15 amino acids. Trimming cost V 4 bases and J 3 bases, with 15 bases left between them.

Of note for this clonotype: At one end, the junction sequence differs from germline, possibly due to a read error. This chain uses TRBV7-2 with TRBJ2-7; perhaps TRBD2 as D (5 bases). This CDR3 has 14 residues. Germline values: CDR1 SGHTA, CDR2 FQGNSA. CDR3 DNA: TGTGCCAGCATCTTAGAACGAGGGAACTACGAGCAGTACTTC. This gives the protein CASILERGNYEQYF.

This clonotype has more than one count but fewer than ten. The chain has TRBV7-6 and TRBJ1-6; D gene ambiguous. CDR3 length: 14 amino acids. V lost 3 bases and J 7 bases, leaving 10 bases between the germline ends. Germline V gives CDR1 SGHVS, CDR2 FNYEAQ. CDR3 region: CASSLWQKNSPLHF. As DNA, the CDR3 is TGTGCCAGCAGCTTGTGGCAGAAAAATTCACCCCTCCACTTT.

This clonotype has a handful of counts. The chain joins TRBV7-9 to TRBJ2-1; possibly TRBD2 for D (6 bases). V was pared by 8 bases and J by 5 bases, with 16 bases between. This CDR3 has 14 residues. CDR1 and CDR2 (germline): SEHNR, FQNEAQ (reference sequence). CDR3 loop: CASFPRRADNEQFF. In DNA, the CDR3 is TGTGCCAGCTTTCCCCGGAGGGCCGACAATGAGCAGTTCTTC.

The gene calls are TRBV29-1 and TRBJ2-6; 8 nucleotides line up with TRBD1. Germline V gene data show CDR1 as SQVTM and CDR2 as ANQGSEA. The CDR3 has 14 residues. J was trimmed by 1 base and V by 5 bases; bases with no gene match: 1. The chain's CDR3 is CSVYRGSGANVLTF. CDR3 bases: TGCAGCGTTTACAGGGGGTCTGGGGCCAACGTCCTGACTTTC. The full variable domain, completed using reference TRBV29-1 and TRBJ2-6, is SAVISQKPSRDICQRGTSLTIQCQVDSQVTMMFWYRQQPGQSLTLIATANQGSEATYESGFVIDKFPISRPNLTFSTLTVSNMSPEDSSIYLCSVYRGSGANVLTFGAGSRLTVL.

CDR3 bases: TGTGCCAGCAGTTTAGATGGCAGGGGATTCAATCAGCCCCAGCATTTT. Translating gives CASSLDGRGFNQPQHF. The rearrangement joins TRBV12-3 or TRBV12-4 to TRBJ1-5, with a tentative D call TRBD1 (6 bases). The V and J ends lost 1 base and 3 bases respectively, with 13 bases between them. The CDR3 length is 16 residues.

The chain has TRBV5-1 and TRBJ2-1, with 9 positions matching TRBD2. The CDR3 covers 15 residues. J lost 6 bases, V lost 4 bases, and 8 bases had no gene match. Looked up from germline, CDR1 is SGHRS and CDR2 is YFSETQ. The CDR3 sequence is CASSSLSGGTNEQFF. The CDR3 region has the DNA TGCGCCAGCAGCAGCCTGAGCGGGGGGACCAATGAGCAGTTCTTC. Together with reference TRBV5-1 and TRBJ2-1, the CDR3 gives the full variable domain: KAGVTQTPRYLIKTRGQQVTLSCSPISGHRSVSWYQQTPGQGLQFLFEYFSETQRNKGNFPGRFSGRQFSNSRSEMNVSTLELGDSALYLCASSSLSGGTNEQFFGPGTRLTVL.

This clonotype was counted a few times. The gene calls are TRBV5-1 and TRBJ2-3; 7 nucleotides agree with TRBD2. This CDR3 is 16 amino acids long. The germline V gene has CDR1 SGHRS and CDR2 YFSETQ. Germline trimming cut 4 bases from V and 0 bases from J; bases unmatched to any gene: 8. CDR3 in DNA: TGCGCCAGCAGCACCGCGAGCGGGGCTAGCACAGATACGCAGTATTTT. Encoded protein: CASSTASGASTDTQYF.

The V call is TRBV4-3, the J call TRBJ1-2, with D maybe TRBD1 (5 bases). The germline V gene encodes CDR1 LGHNA and CDR2 YSLEER. The CDR3 has 14 amino acids. Deletions cut 4 bases from V and 7 bases from J, with 16 bases between. CDR3 protein: CASSPGRRGLGYTF. CDR3 DNA sequence: TGCGCCAGCAGCCCAGGCCGCCGGGGACTTGGCTACACCTTC.

The genes are TRBV30 and TRBJ1-4; D unclear. CDR3 length: 13 amino acids. The germline gives CDR1 GTSNPN, CDR2 SVGIG (reference sequence). V dropped 3 bases and J dropped 6 bases, with 11 bases sitting between them. In DNA form, the CDR3 reads TGTGCCTGGAGCCGTCGGGCTGATGAAAAACTGTTTTTT. It is translated as CAWSRRADEKLFF.

In this sample, this clonotype turned up a few times. The rearrangement joins TRBV6-5 to TRBJ1-5; D remains ambiguous. Germline CDR1 reads MNHEY; CDR2 reads SVGAGI. The CDR3 loop spans 14 amino acids. V lost 0 bases and J 5 bases, leaving 8 bases between the germline ends. The DNA of the CDR3 is TGTGCCAGCAGTTACTCGAGGCATGATCAGCCCCAGCATTTT. Amino acids: CASSYSRHDQPQHF.

The table lists this clonotype with many counts. The chain recombines TRBV5-6 with TRBJ2-1; 8 bases are shared with TRBD2. With V trimmed by 3 bases and J by 3 bases, 14 bases remained unmatched. The CDR3 contains 18 residues. The germline CDR1 and CDR2 sequences are SGHDT and YYEEEE. As DNA, the CDR3 is TGTGCCAGCAGCTCCCCGGGTATAGTTACTAGCGGCTACAATGAGCAGTTCTTC. Translated, it gives CASSSPGIVTSGYNEQFF. Full variable domain (outside the CDR3, taken from reference TRBV5-6 and TRBJ2-1): DAGVTQSPTHLIKTRGQQVTLRCSPKSGHDTVSWYQQALGQGPQFIFQYYEEEERQRGNFPDRFSGHQFPNYSSELNVNALLLGDSALYLCASSSPGIVTSGYNEQFFGPGTRLTVL.